What follows describes a single T cell receptor (beta chain). Its antigen is not identified. This entry comes from a study of T-cell memory formation after mild COVID-19. The CDR3 spans 18 residues. Trimming removed 3 bases from V and 4 bases from J; junction bases left unmatched: 15. Per the germline V gene, CDR1 is PRHDT and CDR2 is FYEKMQ (reference sequence). Study-wide results and limits: Whether day 37 second-wave clones are SARS-CoV-2-specific was not confirmed.

Barcoded TCR alpha and TCR beta cDNA libraries with UMIs came from 5'RACE using constant-segment primers. TCRdb reprocessed the 5' RACE reads with MiXCR, giving one entry per CDR3 protein. The table lists around 430,000 distinct CDR3 sequences, approximately 16% of them singletons. The material sequenced was PBMCs or a T cell subset sorted from them (not recorded which). The chain uses TRBV13 and TRBJ1-1; 9 bases are a match to TRBD1. This TCR was sampled from a man between 18 and 29 years old who had mild COVID-19 (a few samples of this study predate the infection). Cell type and time point are not known. CDR3 loop: CASSFGGTGNLGSTEAFF. For the CDR3, the DNA is TGTGCCAGCAGCTTCGGCGGGACAGGGAATTTGGGGTCCACTGAAGCTTTCTTT.